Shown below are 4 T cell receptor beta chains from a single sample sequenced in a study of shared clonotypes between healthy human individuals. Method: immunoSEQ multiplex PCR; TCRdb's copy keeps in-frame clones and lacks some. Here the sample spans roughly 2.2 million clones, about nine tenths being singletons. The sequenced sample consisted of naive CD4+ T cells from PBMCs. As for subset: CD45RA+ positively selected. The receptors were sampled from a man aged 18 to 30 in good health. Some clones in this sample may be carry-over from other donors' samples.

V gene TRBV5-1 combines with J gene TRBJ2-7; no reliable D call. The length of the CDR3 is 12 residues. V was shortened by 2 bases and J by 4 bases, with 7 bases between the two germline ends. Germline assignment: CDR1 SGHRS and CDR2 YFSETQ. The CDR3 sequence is CASSFEGYEQYF. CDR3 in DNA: TGCGCCAGCAGCTTCGAAGGATACGAGCAGTACTTC.

CDR3 in amino acids: CASSLTPLVRGATNTEAFF. The CDR3 DNA reads as TGTGCCAGCAGCTTAACCCCTCTTGTAAGGGGGGCAACGAACACTGAAGCTTTCTTT. V and J are TRBV7-2 and TRBJ1-1, with a possible D match to TRBD1 (6 bases). The germline gives CDR1 SGHTA, CDR2 FQGNSA. Trimming removed 2 bases from V and 1 base from J, with 23 bases in between. The CDR3 runs 19 residues.

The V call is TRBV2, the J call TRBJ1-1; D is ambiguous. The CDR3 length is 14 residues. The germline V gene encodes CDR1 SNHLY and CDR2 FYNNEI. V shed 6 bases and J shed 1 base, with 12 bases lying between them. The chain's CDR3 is CASRTRQRNTEAFF. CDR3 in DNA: TGTGCCAGCAGGACGCGGCAGAGGAACACTGAAGCTTTCTTT.

The CDR3: CASSFGLAGNQETQYF. CDR3 nucleotide sequence: TGTGCCAGCAGTTTCGGACTAGCGGGAAACCAAGAGACCCAGTACTTC. The chain has TRBV6-5 and TRBJ2-5; TRBD2 matches at 12 bases. This CDR3 has 16 amino acids. Germline-derived CDR1 and CDR2 are MNHEY and SVGAGI. V trimming: 4 bases; J trimming: 0 bases; junction bases outside the gene matches: 3.